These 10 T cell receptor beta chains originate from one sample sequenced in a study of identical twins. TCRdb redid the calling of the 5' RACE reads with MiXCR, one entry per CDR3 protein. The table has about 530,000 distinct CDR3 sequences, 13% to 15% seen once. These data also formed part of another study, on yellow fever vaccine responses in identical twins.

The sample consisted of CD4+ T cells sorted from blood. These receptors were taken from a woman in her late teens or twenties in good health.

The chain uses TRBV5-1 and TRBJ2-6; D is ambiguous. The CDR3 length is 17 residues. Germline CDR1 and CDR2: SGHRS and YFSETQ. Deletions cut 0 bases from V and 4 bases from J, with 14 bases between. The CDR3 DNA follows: TGCGCCAGCAGCTTGGCCGCAGACCCTAGGGGGGCCAACGTCCTGACTTTC. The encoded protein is CASSLAADPRGANVLTF.

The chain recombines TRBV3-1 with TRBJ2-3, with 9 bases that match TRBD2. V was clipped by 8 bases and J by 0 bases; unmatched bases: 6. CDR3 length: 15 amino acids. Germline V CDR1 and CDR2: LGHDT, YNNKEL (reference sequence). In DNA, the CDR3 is TGTGCCAGCGGTCTAGCGGGGCTAAGCACAGATACGCAGTATTTT. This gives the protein CASGLAGLSTDTQYF.

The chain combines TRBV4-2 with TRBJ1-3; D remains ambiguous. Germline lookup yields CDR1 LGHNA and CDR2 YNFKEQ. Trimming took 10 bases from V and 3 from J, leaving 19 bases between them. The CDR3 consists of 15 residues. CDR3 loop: CAMSPGPFCGNTIYF. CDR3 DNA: TGTGCCATGAGCCCTGGGCCCTTCTGTGGAAACACCATATATTTT.

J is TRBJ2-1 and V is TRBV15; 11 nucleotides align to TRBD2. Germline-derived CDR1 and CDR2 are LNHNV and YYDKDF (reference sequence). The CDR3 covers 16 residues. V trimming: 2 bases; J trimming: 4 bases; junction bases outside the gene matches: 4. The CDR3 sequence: CATSRLGLAAYNEQFF. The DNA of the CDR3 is TGTGCCACCAGCAGATTGGGACTAGCGGCATACAATGAGCAGTTCTTC.

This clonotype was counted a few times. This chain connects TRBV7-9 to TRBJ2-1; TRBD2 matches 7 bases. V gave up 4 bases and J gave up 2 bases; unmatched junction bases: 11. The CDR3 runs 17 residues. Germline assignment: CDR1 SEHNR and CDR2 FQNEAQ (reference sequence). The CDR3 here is CASSSRGGGSAYNEQFF. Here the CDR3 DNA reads TGTGCCAGCAGCTCCCGAGGAGGCGGGAGTGCCTACAATGAGCAGTTCTTC.

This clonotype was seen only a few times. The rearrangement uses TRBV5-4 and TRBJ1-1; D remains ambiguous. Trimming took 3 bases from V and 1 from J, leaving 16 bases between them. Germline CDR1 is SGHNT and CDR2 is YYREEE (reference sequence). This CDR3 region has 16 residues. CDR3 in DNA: TGTGCCAGCAGCTCCGGTGGTCCCTGGAAGAACACTGAAGCTTTCTTT. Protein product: CASSSGGPWKNTEAFF.

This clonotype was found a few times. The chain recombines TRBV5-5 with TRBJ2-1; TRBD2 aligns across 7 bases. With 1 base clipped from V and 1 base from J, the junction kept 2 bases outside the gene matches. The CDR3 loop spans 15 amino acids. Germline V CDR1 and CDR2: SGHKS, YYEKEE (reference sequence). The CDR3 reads CASSLHGGSYNEQFF. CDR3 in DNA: TGTGCCAGCAGCTTGCACGGGGGGTCCTACAATGAGCAGTTCTTC.

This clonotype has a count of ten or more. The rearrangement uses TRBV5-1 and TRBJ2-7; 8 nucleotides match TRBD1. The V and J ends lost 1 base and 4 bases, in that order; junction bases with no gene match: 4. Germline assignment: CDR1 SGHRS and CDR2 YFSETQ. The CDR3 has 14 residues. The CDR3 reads CASSLQGALYEQYF. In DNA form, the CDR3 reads TGCGCCAGCAGCTTGCAGGGGGCTTTATACGAGCAGTACTTC. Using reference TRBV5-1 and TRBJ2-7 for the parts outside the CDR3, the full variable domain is KAGVTQTPRYLIKTRGQQVTLSCSPISGHRSVSWYQQTPGQGLQFLFEYFSETQRNKGNFPGRFSGRQFSNSRSEMNVSTLELGDSALYLCASSLQGALYEQYFGPGTRLTVT.

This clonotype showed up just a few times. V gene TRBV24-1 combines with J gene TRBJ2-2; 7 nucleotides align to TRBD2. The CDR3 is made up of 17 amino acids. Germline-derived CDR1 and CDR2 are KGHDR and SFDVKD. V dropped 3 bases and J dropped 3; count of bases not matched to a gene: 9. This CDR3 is CATSDPGGNPHTGELFF. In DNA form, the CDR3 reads TGTGCCACCAGTGATCCCGGGGGGAACCCTCACACCGGGGAGCTGTTTTTT.

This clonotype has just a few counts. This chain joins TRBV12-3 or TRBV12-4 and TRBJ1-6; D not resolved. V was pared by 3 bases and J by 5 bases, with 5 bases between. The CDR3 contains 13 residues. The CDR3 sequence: CASSFGDNSPLHF. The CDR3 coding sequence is TGTGCCAGCAGTTTCGGGGATAATTCACCCCTCCACTTT.